Sequencing of this TCR beta chain was carried out in a study of T cells in Graves' hyperthyroidism and ophthalmopathy. The wider study: The initial diagnosis was the point when peripheral blood was collected, ahead of any treatment. Findings and limits, study-wide: Within blood appeared most thyroid clonotypes that had expanded above 0.001. The model identified upcoming ophthalmopathy a median approximately six months ahead of onset.

RNA transcripts were the template for amplifying TCR beta CDR3 regions. In the first-round RT-PCR of the TCR CDR3, the HTBI primer set was used. TCRdb called the multiplex PCR reads again in MiXCR, with one record for every CDR3 protein. The sample holds 400,000 to 500,000 distinct CDR3 sequences, about 15% seen once. This clonotype occurred a few times. What it binds is not known. The receptor's source is a woman aged 18-29 years with Graves' hyperthyroidism. Source material: blood.

CDR3 loop: CAILAGVFKAKNIQYF. The DNA of the CDR3 is TGTGCCATTCTAGCGGGTGTTTTTAAGGCCAAAAACATTCAGTACTTC. The chain links TRBV12-3 or TRBV12-4 to TRBJ2-4, with 8 bases matching TRBD2. The V and J ends lost 10 bases and 1 base, in that order; junction bases with no gene match: 12. The CDR3 length is 16 residues.